Below, 8 T cell receptor beta chains from the same sample are listed, as sequenced in a study of blood T cell repertoires in COVID-19. Data came from immunoSEQ multiplex PCR; TCRdb stores just in-frame clones and leaves some out. The repertoire holds a few hundred thousand clones, about 90% seen once, with more than 0.8% in the top ten. Sample: PBMCs or T cells enriched from blood (not recorded which). These receptors were taken from a woman aged 30 to 39 who had recovered from COVID-19.

This clone has only one observation. V and J are TRBV12-3 or TRBV12-4 and TRBJ2-5; D is uncertain. The CDR3 has 13 amino acids. V was cut by 2 bases and J by 2 bases, with 6 bases left in between. CDR3 bases: TGTGCCAGCAGTTTACAGATACAAGAGACCCAGTACTTC. It translates to CASSLQIQETQYF.

This clone appeared once. V and J are TRBV15 and TRBJ1-5; 7 bases map to TRBD1. The J segment lost 7 bases and the V segment lost 0 bases, leaving 15 bases of the junction unmatched. The CDR3 covers 18 residues. Looked up from germline, CDR1 is LNHNV and CDR2 is YYDKDF (reference sequence). CDR3 in amino acids: CATSRELSKTGLFQPQHF. CDR3 nucleotides: TGTGCCACCAGCAGAGAATTATCGAAGACAGGGTTGTTCCAGCCCCAGCATTTT.

The chain couples TRBV7-9 to TRBJ2-1; the match to TRBD1 covers 9 bases. CDR1 and CDR2 (germline): SEHNR, FQNEAQ (reference sequence). Trimming removed 5 bases from V and 9 bases from J; junction bases left unmatched: 5. The CDR3 loop spans 13 amino acids. CDR3 protein: CASSTTGGREQFF. CDR3 nucleotide sequence: TGTGCCAGCAGCACCACAGGGGGCCGTGAGCAGTTCTTC.

This rearrangement joins TRBV28 to TRBJ1-5, with 8 positions matching TRBD1. V lost 7 bases, J lost 0 bases, and 11 bases stayed unmatched. Per germline, CDR1 MDHEN and CDR2 SYDVKM. The CDR3 runs to 17 residues. The CDR3 DNA is TGTGCCAGCATCCAAAGCCGCGGACAGGGTAGCAATCAGCCCCAGCATTTT. Its translation: CASIQSRGQGSNQPQHF. The variable domain in full, with the rest retrieved from reference TRBV28 and TRBJ1-5, is DVKVTQSSRYLVKRTGEKVFLECVQDMDHENMFWYRQDPGLGLRLIYFSYDVKMKEKGDIPEGYSVSREKKERFSLILESASTNQTSMYLCASIQSRGQGSNQPQHFGDGTRLSIL.

This chain links TRBV11-2 with TRBJ1-5; tentative D call: TRBD1 (5 bases). The germline V and J ends were trimmed by 1 base and 7 bases, with 11 bases remaining between them. From germline, CDR1 is SGHAT and CDR2 FQNNGV. CDR3 length: 14 residues. CDR3 coding DNA: TGTGCCAGCAGCTTAGGTCCAGGGAGGCAGCCCCAGCATTTT. Translated: CASSLGPGRQPQHF.

The chain combines TRBV10-1 with TRBJ2-3; TRBD2 agrees at 7 bases. CDR3 length: 14 amino acids. Germline V lookup: CDR1 WNHNN, CDR2 SYGVQD (reference sequence). V shed 5 bases and J 1 base; nucleotides not matched to a gene: 3. CDR3 sequence reads: CASSHSGGTDTQYF. CDR3 coding DNA: TGCGCCAGCAGTCACAGCGGGGGCACAGATACGCAGTATTTT.

The gene calls are TRBV5-4 and TRBJ2-3; tentative D call: TRBD2 (6 bases). V was pared by 4 bases and J by 3 bases, with 12 bases between. The CDR3 is made up of 14 amino acids. Germline V lookup: CDR1 SGHNT, CDR2 YYREEE (reference sequence). The CDR3 DNA is TGTGCCAGCAGCCATGCTAGCGCGACAGATACGCAGTATTTT. Translation: CASSHASATDTQYF.

The rearrangement uses TRBV3-1 (or the pseudogene TRBV3-2) and TRBJ2-3; 9 bases match TRBD2. The V and J ends lost 5 bases and 2 bases, in that order; junction bases with no gene match: 14. From germline, CDR1 is LGHDT and CDR2 YNNKEL (reference sequence). This CDR3 has 18 residues. CDR3 sequence: CASSRKAGLAGITDTQYF. The CDR3 nucleotides read TGTGCCAGCAGCAGGAAAGCTGGGCTAGCGGGGATCACAGATACGCAGTATTTT.